These T cell receptor beta chains were read from a single sample in a study of sequential checkpoint blockade in melanoma. Sequenced by immunoSEQ multiplex PCR; TCRdb stores in-frame clones only, minus some. The table records about 40,000 clones, approximately 90% of them present only once. The sequencing here drew on CD8+ T cells sorted from blood (inferred from file names), taken from a patient given nivolumab and ipilimumab in sequence. These receptors all come from a human donor with melanoma. Each CDR3 is given with its conserved first and last residue. A D gene is named only where the DNA matches it firmly. Size values are once, few and many counts, or a class for expanded clones, and some rows have none.

v_call,d_call,j_call,clone_size,cdr3_nt,cdr3_aa
TRBV7-9,NA,TRBJ2-7,NA,TGTGCCAGCAGCTTAGGAGGGGGAGCCAATGCCTACGAGCAGTACTTC,CASSLGGGANAYEQYF
TRBV14,NA,TRBJ1-2,NA,TGTGCCAGCAGCCAAGAGGGACACGGACCTCGGCTTGGCTACACCTTC,CASSQEGHGPRLGYTF
TRBV9,NA,TRBJ2-2,NA,TGTGCCAGCAGCGTAAGAAGCGGAGCGAACACCGGGGAGCTGTTTTTT,CASSVRSGANTGELFF
TRBV27,NA,TRBJ1-1,NA,TGTGCCAGCAGTTTAGAAAAGACAGGGAACACTGAAGCTTTCTTT,CASSLEKTGNTEAFF
TRBV4-3,TRBD1,TRBJ2-1,NA,TGCGCCAGCAGCCAGACAGGGGCCAATGAGCAGTTCTTC,CASSQTGANEQFF
TRBV7-9,TRBD2,TRBJ2-3,NA,TGTGCCAGCAGCTCAGTAGTGGCGGGAGGGTCCCTACGCACAGATACGCAGTATTTT,CASSSVVAGGSLRTDTQYF
TRBV19,TRBD2,TRBJ2-1,NA,TGTGCCAGTAGCCCGGGACTAAGGTCCTTCTACAATGAGCAGTTCTTC,CASSPGLRSFYNEQFF
TRBV19,NA,TRBJ1-2,NA,TGTGCCAGTAGTCCAACTTTATGGGGGGTCTATGGCTACACCTTC,CASSPTLWGVYGYTF
TRBV11-3,NA,TRBJ2-1,NA,TGTGCCAGCAGCTTACGATTTCGGCGGGCTTTTGTCAATGAGCAGTTCTTC,CASSLRFRRAFVNEQFF
TRBV29-1,NA,TRBJ1-2,NA,TGCAGCGTTATGGGACAAGACTATGGCTACACCTTC,CSVMGQDYGYTF
TRBV27,NA,TRBJ1-5,NA,TGTGCCAGCAGTCCTGGGTCGGGTCAGCCCCAGCATTTT,CASSPGSGQPQHF
TRBV9,TRBD2,TRBJ2-3,NA,TGTGCCAGCAGCGTAGAAAGCGGGACCCGCACAGATACGCAGTATTTT,CASSVESGTRTDTQYF
TRBV19,NA,TRBJ1-2,NA,TGTGCCAGTAGTATGGAGGGCATGGGTCCCTATGGCTACACCTTC,CASSMEGMGPYGYTF
TRBV7-9,TRBD1,TRBJ1-1,NA,TGTGCCAGCAGCTCCAACAGGGGTCTCCCTGAAGCTTTCTTT,CASSSNRGLPEAFF
TRBV11-2,NA,TRBJ1-4,few,TGTGCCAGCAGCTTAGGGGACATACACGAAAAACTGTTTTTT,CASSLGDIHEKLFF
TRBV15,NA,TRBJ2-2,once,TGTGCCACCAGCAGAGAAGGAGGAGTGAACACCGGGGAGCTGTTTTTT,CATSREGGVNTGELFF
TRBV15,TRBD2,TRBJ2-7,NA,TGTGCCACCAGCAGCGGGAGGGACTACGAGCAATACTTC,CATSSGRDYEQYF
TRBV19,TRBD1,TRBJ2-2,NA,TGTGCCAGTAAGGGGACAGGGGTCAGCACCGGGGAGCTGTTTTTT,CASKGTGVSTGELFF
TRBV13,TRBD2,TRBJ2-2,NA,TGTGCCAGCAGCTTCCCCAGCGGGAGTGGCACCGGGGAGCTGTTTTTT,CASSFPSGSGTGELFF
TRBV6-5,NA,TRBJ1-5,NA,TGTGCCAGCAGTCGACAGCCCTATAGCAATCAGCCCCAGCATTTT,CASSRQPYSNQPQHF
TRBV9,NA,TRBJ2-7,NA,TGTGCCAGCAGCGTTGGTGGGGCGGCCTACGAGCAGTACTTC,CASSVGGAAYEQYF
TRBV7-8,NA,TRBJ2-1,NA,TGTGCCAGCAGCTTATACGGGAGTGATGAGCAGTTCTTC,CASSLYGSDEQFF
TRBV11-2,NA,TRBJ2-7,NA,TGTGCCAGCAGCTTAGAGCCGGGTATCGCCTACGAGCAGTACTTC,CASSLEPGIAYEQYF
TRBV28,TRBD2,TRBJ2-1,NA,TGTGCCAGCAGTCCGGGACTAGCCTCCTACAATGAGCAGTTCTTC,CASSPGLASYNEQFF
TRBV6-5,TRBD2,TRBJ2-1,NA,TGTGCCAGCGCCAACGGGGGGGCCTACAATGAGCAGTTCTTC,CASANGGAYNEQFF
TRBV7-3,TRBD2,TRBJ2-5,NA,TGTGCCAGCAGCTTAAAGCCTAGCGGGAGCCGGGAGACCCAGTACTTC,CASSLKPSGSRETQYF
TRBV5-1,NA,TRBJ1-1,NA,TGCGCCAGCAGCTCGGGGTGGGGGAACACTGAAGCTTTCTTT,CASSSGWGNTEAFF
TRBV7-8,NA,TRBJ2-7,NA,TGTGCCAGCAGTCCGGAGAGGGGGTACGAGCAGTACTTC,CASSPERGYEQYF
TRBV25-1,TRBD2,TRBJ2-2,NA,TGTGCCAGCAGTGACCAGCGGGAGTTACCCGGGGAGCTGTTTTTT,CASSDQRELPGELFF
TRBV28,NA,TRBJ2-7,NA,TGTGCCAGCAGTTTACCCCCATATAGCTCCTACGAGCAGTACTTC,CASSLPPYSSYEQYF
TRBV6-5,TRBD1,TRBJ2-7,NA,TGTGCCAGCAGTTGGGGACAGATTACCTACGAGCAGTACTTC,CASSWGQITYEQYF
TRBV27,NA,TRBJ2-7,NA,TGTGCCAGCAGTTTATTACGGGGATACGAGCAGTACTTC,CASSLLRGYEQYF